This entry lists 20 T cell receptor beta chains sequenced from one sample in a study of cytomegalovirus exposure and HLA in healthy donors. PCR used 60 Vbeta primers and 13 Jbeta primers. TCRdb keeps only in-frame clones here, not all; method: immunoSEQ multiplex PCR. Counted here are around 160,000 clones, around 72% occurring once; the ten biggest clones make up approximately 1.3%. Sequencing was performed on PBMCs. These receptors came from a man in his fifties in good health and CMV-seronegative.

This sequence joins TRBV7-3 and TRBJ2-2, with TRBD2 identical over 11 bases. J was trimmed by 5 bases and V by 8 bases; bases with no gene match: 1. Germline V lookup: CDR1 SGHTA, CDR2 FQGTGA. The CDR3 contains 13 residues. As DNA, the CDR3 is TGTGCCAGCCGGACTAGCGGGACCGGGGAGCTGTTTTTT. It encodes CASRTSGTGELFF.

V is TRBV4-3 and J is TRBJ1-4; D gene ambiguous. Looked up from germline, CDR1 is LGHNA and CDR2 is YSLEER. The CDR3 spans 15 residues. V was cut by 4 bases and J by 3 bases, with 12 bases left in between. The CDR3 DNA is TGCGCCAGCAGCCCCCAGCCGCGGGCTAATGAAAAACTGTTTTTT. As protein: CASSPQPRANEKLFF.

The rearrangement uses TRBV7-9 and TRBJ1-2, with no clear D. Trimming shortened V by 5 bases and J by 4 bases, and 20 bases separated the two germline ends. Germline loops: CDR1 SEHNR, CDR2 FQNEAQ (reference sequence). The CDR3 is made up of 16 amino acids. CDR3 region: CASSLETFSVFYGYTF. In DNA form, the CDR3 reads TGTGCCAGCAGCCTAGAGACATTCTCCGTTTTCTATGGCTACACCTTC.

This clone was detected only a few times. The CDR3 is CASSLGRPSGSPLHF. CDR3 in DNA: TGTGCCAGCAGCCTGGGCCGACCGTCAGGATCACCCCTCCACTTT. The chain has TRBV7-9 and TRBJ1-6; D gene unclear. Looked up from germline, CDR1 is SEHNR and CDR2 is FQNEAQ (reference sequence). The CDR3 spans 15 residues. The V and J ends lost 5 bases and 10 bases respectively, with 18 bases between them.

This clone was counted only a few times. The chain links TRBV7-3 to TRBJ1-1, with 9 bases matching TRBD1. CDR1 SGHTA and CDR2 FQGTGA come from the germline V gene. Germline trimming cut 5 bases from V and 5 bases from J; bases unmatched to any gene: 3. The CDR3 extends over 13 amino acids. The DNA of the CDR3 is TGTGCCAGCAGCGCGACAGGGGGAACTGAAGCTTTCTTT. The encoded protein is CASSATGGTEAFF.

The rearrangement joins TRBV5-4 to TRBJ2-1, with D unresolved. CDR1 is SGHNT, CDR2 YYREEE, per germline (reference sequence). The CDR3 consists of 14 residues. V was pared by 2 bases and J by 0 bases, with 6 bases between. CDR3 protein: CASSFRSSYNEQFF. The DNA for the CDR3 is TGTGCCAGCAGCTTTCGGAGCTCCTACAATGAGCAGTTCTTC.

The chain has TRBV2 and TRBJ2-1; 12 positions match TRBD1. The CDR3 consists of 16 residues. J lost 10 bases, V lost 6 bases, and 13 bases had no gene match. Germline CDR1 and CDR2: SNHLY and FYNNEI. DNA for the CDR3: TGTGCCAGCAGCGGAAGCCGGGACAGGGGGCGAAGAGAGCAGTTCTTC. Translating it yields CASSGSRDRGRREQFF.

Here the CDR3 reads CSVEDAAALGNTIYF. The CDR3 DNA follows: TGCAGCGTTGAAGATGCGGCGGCCCTCGGAAACACCATATATTTT. The chain links TRBV29-1 to TRBJ1-3; D not resolved. The V end was cut by 0 bases, the J end by 4 bases, with 13 bases between. This CDR3 has 15 residues. Germline V gives CDR1 SQVTM, CDR2 ANQGSEA.

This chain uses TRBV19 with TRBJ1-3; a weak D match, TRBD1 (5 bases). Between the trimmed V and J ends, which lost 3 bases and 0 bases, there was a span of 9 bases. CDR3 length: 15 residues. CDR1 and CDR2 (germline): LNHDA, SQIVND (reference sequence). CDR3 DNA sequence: TGTGCCAGTAGTATTGGCAGGGCCTCTGGAAACACCATATATTTT. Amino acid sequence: CASSIGRASGNTIYF.

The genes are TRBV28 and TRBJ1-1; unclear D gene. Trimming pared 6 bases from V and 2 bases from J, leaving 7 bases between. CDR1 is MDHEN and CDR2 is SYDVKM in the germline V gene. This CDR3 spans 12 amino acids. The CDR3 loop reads CASRPQNTEAFF. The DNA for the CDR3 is TGTGCCAGCAGACCACAAAACACTGAAGCTTTCTTT.

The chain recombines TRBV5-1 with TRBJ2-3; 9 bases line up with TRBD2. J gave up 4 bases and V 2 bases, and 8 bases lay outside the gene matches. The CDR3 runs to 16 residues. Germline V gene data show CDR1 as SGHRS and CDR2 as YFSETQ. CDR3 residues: CASSFAGGLASDTQYF. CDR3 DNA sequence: TGCGCCAGCAGCTTTGCAGGTGGACTAGCGTCAGATACGCAGTATTTT. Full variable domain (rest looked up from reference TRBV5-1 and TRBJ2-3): KAGVTQTPRYLIKTRGQQVTLSCSPISGHRSVSWYQQTPGQGLQFLFEYFSETQRNKGNFPGRFSGRQFSNSRSEMNVSTLELGDSALYLCASSFAGGLASDTQYFGPGTRLTVL.

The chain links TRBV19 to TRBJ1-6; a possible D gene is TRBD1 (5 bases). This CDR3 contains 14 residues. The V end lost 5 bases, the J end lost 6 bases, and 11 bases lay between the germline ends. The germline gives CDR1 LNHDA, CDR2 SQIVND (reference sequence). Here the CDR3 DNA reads TGTGCCAGTAGTGACAGACAAGTTAATTCACCCCTCCACTTT. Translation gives CASSDRQVNSPLHF.

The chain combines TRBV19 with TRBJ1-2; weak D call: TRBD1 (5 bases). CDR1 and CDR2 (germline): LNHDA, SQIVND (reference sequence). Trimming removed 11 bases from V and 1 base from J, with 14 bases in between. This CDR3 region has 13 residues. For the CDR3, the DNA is TGTGCCGTTTTGTCAGGGAATAACTATGGCTACACCTTC. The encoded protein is CAVLSGNNYGYTF. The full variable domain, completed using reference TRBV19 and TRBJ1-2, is DGGITQSPKYLFRKEGQNVTLSCEQNLNHDAMYWYRQDPGQGLRLIYYSQIVNDFQKGDIAEGYSVSREKKESFPLTVTSAQKNPTAFYLCAVLSGNNYGYTFGSGTRLTVV.

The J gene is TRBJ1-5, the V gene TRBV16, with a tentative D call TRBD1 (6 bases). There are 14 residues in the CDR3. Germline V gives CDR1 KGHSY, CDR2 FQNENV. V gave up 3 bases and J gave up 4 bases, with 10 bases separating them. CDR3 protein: CASSHPDSNQPQHF. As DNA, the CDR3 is TGTGCCAGCAGCCATCCGGACAGTAATCAGCCCCAGCATTTT.

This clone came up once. The CDR3 bases are TGCAGCGTTGCCACTAGCGGGGGGGCCTCCTACAATGAGCAGTTCTTC. This encodes CSVATSGGASYNEQFF. The chain combines TRBV29-1 with TRBJ2-1, with TRBD2 identical over 13 bases. Germline assignment: CDR1 SQVTM and CDR2 ANQGSEA. This CDR3 has 16 residues. J was trimmed by 0 bases and V by 4 bases; bases with no gene match: 3.

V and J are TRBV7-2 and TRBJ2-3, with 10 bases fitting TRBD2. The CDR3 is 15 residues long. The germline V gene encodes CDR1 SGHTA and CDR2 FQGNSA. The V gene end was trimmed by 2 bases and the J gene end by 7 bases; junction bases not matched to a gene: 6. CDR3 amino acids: CASSLRAGGQNTQYF. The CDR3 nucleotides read TGTGCCAGCAGCTTACGAGCGGGGGGGCAAAATACGCAGTATTTT.

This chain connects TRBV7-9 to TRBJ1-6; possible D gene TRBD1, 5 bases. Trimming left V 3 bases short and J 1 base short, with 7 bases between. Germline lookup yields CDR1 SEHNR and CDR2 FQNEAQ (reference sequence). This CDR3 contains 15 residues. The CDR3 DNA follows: TGTGCCAGCAGCTTTACAGGTTCCTATAATTCACCCCTCCACTTT. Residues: CASSFTGSYNSPLHF.

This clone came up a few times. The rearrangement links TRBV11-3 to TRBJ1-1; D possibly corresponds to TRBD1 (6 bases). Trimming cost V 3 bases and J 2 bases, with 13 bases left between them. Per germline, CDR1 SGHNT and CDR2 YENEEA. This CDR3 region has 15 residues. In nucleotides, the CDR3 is TGTGCCAGCAGCTTTTCAGGGGATGGTAACACTGAAGCTTTCTTT. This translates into CASSFSGDGNTEAFF.

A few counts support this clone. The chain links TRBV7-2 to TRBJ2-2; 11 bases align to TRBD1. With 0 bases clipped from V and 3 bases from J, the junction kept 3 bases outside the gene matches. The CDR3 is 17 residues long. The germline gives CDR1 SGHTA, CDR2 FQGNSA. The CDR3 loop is CASSLAQGQGDTGELFF. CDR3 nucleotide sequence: TGTGCCAGCAGCTTAGCGCAGGGACAGGGGGACACCGGGGAGCTGTTTTTT.

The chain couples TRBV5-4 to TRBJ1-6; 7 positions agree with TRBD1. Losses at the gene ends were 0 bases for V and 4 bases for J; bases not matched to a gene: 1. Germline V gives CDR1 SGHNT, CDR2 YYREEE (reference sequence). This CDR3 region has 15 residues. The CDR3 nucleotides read TGTGCCAGCAGCTTGGCCAGGGGGTATAATTCACCCCTCCACTTT. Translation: CASSLARGYNSPLHF.